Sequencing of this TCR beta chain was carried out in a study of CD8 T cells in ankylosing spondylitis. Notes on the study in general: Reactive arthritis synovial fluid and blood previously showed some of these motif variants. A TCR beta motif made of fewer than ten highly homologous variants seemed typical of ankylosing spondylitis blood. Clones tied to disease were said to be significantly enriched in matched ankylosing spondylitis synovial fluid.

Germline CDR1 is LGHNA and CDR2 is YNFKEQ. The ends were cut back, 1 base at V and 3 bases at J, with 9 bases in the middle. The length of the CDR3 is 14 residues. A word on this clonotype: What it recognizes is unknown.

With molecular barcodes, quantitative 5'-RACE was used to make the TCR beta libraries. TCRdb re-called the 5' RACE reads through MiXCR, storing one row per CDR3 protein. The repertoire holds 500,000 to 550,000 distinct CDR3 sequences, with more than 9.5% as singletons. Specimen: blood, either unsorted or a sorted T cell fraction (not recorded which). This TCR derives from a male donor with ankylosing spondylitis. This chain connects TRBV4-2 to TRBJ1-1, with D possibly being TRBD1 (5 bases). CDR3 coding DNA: TGTGCCAGCAGCCAAGGGGGGTGGGACACTGAAGCTTTCTTT. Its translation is CASSQGGWDTEAFF.